This entry is about one T cell receptor (beta chain). Its antigen is undetermined. These data come from a study of beta chain features in type 1 diabetes. Study findings and constraints: Amplification by PCR could prefer shorter templates, with the same effect in patients and controls. Within each of all four CD4+ subsets, Type 1 diabetes patients had TCRB CDR3s that were moderately but significantly shorter.

Expressed TCRB transcripts were sequenced after all isolated RNA was converted to cDNA. Clones were sequenced by immunoSEQ multiplex PCR, and TCRdb holds only the in-frame ones, with some missing. The sample holds under 300,000 clones, approximately 16% seen once. It was one heparinised blood draw, averaging approximately 100 mL, that each donor gave. CD4+ naive, central memory, regulatory and stem cell-like memory subsets were isolated by sorting on CD45RO/CCR7/CD25/CD127/CD95/CD27. This sequence originates from a man aged 25-40 years with type 1 diabetes. The material sequenced was naive CD4+ T cells from blood.

The CDR3: CASSMDRGKYEQYF. CDR3 nucleotides: TGTGCCAGCAGTATGGACAGGGGGAAGTACGAGCAGTACTTC. The chain carries TRBV6-5 and TRBJ2-7, with 10 nucleotides matching TRBD1. Per germline, CDR1 MNHEY and CDR2 SVGAGI. V gave up 5 bases and J gave up 4 bases; unmatched junction bases: 5. The CDR3 covers 14 residues.